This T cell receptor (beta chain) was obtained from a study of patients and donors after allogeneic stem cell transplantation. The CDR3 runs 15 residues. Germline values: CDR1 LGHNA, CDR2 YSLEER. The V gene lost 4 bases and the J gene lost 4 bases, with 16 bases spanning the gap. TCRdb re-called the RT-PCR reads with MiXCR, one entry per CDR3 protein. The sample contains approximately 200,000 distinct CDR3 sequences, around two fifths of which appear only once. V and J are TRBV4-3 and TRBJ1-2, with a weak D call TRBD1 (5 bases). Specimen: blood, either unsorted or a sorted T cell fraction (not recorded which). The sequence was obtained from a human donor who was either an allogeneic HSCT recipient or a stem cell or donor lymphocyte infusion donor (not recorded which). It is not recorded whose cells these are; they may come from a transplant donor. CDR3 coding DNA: TGCGCCAGCAGCCGAGGGAATGACAGATCCTATGGCTACACCTTC. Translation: CASSRGNDRSYGYTF.